This record concerns one T cell receptor beta chain sequence. What it binds is unknown. The data belong to a study of early T cells in non-severe SARS-CoV-2 infection. Study background: Unpaired chains resulted from sequencing bulk RNA of unsorted whole blood. Findings of the study overall: Anti-spike CD8 responses were favored by VDJdb matching, which missed private and CD4 specificities.

Researchers tagged individual cDNA molecules with unique molecular identifiers. TCRdb fed the 5' RACE reads into MiXCR, producing one record per CDR3 protein. The table shows tens of thousands of distinct CDR3 sequences, with about 12% occurring only once. Germline V gives CDR1 SEHNR, CDR2 FQNEAQ (reference sequence). The CDR3 runs 14 residues. With 1 base removed from V and 6 bases from J, the gap between germline ends came to 12 bases. Here the sequenced sample was whole blood, taken at baseline. This sequence joins TRBV7-9 and TRBJ1-1, with D uncertain. This sequence was found in an adult who was a healthcare worker with PCR-confirmed SARS-CoV-2 infection or an uninfected control (not recorded which). DNA for the CDR3: TGTGCCAGCAGCTTAGAGGCGACCACGTCTGAAGCTTTCTTT. It translates to CASSLEATTSEAFF.